This T cell receptor beta chain was recovered during a study of shared clonotypes between healthy human individuals. Across the whole study: The plates for each donor numbered three CD4 naive, three CD4 memory, two CD8 naive and one CD8 memory.

Nashville, Tennessee was home to all donors, each a Caucasian adult. Clones were sequenced by immunoSEQ multiplex PCR, and TCRdb holds only the in-frame ones, with some missing. The data show under 300,000 clones, approximately 65% seen once. Germline V CDR1 and CDR2: SGHAT, FQNNGV. This CDR3 spans 17 amino acids. The J segment lost 6 bases and the V segment lost 5 bases, leaving 12 bases of the junction unmatched. The sequence was collected from a man between 25 and 39 years old in good health. The chain links TRBV11-2 to TRBJ2-4, with 11 bases lining up with TRBD1. The sample was memory CD4+ T cells sorted from blood. As to subset: CD45RA-negative fraction. The CDR3 DNA follows: TGTGCCAGCAGCGAATCCGGGACAGGGGGGTTTGGAAACATTCAGTACTTC. Translation: CASSESGTGGFGNIQYF.